The subject of this entry is one T cell receptor beta chain. Its antigen is still unknown. The same CDR3 also results from other DNA sequences found in this sample. The PCR contained 60 Vbeta and 13 Jbeta primers. Sequencing used immunoSEQ multiplex PCR; TCRdb keeps in-frame clones, though not all of them. The sample lists under 200,000 clones; 75% were seen once. V shed 6 bases and J 7 bases; nucleotides not matched to a gene: 2. The V gene's germline CDR1 is SNHLY and CDR2 FYNNEI. The CDR3 runs 12 residues. The sample belongs to a study of cytomegalovirus exposure and HLA in healthy donors. Study context: Roughly 80 million unique TCRs from HLA-typed donors made up an early data release. Whole-study findings and limits: The study assumed roughly uniform donor sequencing depth for presence/absence analyses. Judged likely to be a sequencing artifact was a cluster of highly shared sequence variants. Reports indicate that TCR beta sequences accurately predicted the HLA-A and HLA-B alleles of most subjects.

What was sequenced was PBMCs. The TCR comes from a male donor in good health and CMV-seronegative. This chain connects TRBV2 to TRBJ1-2, with 10 bases lining up with TRBD1. The CDR3 DNA is TGTGCCAGCAGGACAGGGGGCGGTGGCTACACCTTC. Translation: CASRTGGGGYTF.